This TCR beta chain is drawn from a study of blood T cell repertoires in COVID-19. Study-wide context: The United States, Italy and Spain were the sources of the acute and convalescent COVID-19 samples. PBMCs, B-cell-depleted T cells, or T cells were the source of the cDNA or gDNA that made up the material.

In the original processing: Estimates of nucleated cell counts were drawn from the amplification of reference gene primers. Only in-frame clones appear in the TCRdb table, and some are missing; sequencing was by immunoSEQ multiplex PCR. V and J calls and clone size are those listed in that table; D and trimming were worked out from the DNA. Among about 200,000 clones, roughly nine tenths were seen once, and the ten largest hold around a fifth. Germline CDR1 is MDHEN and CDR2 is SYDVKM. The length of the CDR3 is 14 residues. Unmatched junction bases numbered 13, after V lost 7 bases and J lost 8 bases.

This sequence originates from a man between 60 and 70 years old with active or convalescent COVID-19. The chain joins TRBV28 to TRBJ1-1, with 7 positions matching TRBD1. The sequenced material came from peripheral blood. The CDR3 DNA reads TGTGCCAGCATCCTCCTGGGGACAGTCAAAGAAGCTTTCTTT. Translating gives CASILLGTVKEAFF. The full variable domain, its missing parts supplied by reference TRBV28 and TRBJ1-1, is DVKVTQSSRYLVKRTGEKVFLECVQDMDHENMFWYRQDPGLGLRLIYFSYDVKMKEKGDIPEGYSVSREKKERFSLILESASTNQTSMYLCASILLGTVKEAFFGQGTRLTVV.